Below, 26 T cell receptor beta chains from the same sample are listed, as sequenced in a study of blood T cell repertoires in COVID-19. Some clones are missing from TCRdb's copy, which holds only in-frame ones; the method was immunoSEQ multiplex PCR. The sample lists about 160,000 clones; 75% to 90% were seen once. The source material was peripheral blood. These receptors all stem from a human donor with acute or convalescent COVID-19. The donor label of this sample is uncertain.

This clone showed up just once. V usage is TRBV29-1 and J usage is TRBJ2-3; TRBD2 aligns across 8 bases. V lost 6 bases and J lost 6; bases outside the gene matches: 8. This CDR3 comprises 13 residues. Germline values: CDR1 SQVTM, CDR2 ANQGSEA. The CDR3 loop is CSVAGGARDTQYF. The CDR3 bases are TGCAGCGTGGCCGGGGGGGCTCGGGATACGCAGTATTTT.

CDR3 coding DNA: TGTGCCAGCACCCAAAACGGGGGGGCGAACTATGGCTACACCTTC. Translated, it gives CASTQNGGANYGYTF. This sequence joins TRBV5-6 and TRBJ1-2, with D possibly TRBD1 on 6 matching bases. CDR1 is SGHDT, CDR2 YYEEEE, per germline. V shed 6 bases and J shed 2 bases, with 17 bases lying between them. The CDR3 totals 15 residues.

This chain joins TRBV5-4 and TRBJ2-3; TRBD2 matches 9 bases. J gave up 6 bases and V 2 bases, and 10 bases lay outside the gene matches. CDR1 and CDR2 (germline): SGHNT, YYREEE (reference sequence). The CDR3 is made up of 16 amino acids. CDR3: CASSFRAGGPLDTQYF. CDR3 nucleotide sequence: TGTGCCAGCAGCTTCCGGGCGGGGGGGCCGCTGGATACGCAGTATTTT. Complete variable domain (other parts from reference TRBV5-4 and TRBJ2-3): ETGVTQSPTHLIKTRGQQVTLRCSSQSGHNTVSWYQQALGQGPQFIFQYYREEENGRGNFPPRFSGLQFPNYSSELNVNALELDDSALYLCASSFRAGGPLDTQYFGPGTRLTVL.

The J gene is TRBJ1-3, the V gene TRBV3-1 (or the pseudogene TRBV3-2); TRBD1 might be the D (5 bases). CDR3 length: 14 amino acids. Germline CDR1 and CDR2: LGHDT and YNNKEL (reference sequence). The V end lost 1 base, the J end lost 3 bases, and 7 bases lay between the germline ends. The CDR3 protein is CASSQGGGGNTIYF. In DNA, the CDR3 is TGTGCCAGCAGCCAAGGGGGGGGTGGAAACACCATATATTTT.

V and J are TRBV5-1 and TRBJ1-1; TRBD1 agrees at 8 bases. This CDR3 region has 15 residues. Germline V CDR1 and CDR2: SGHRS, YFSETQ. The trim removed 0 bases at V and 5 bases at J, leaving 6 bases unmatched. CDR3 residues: CASSLGQGAGTEAFF. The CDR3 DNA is TGCGCCAGCAGCTTGGGGCAGGGGGCAGGTACTGAAGCTTTCTTT.

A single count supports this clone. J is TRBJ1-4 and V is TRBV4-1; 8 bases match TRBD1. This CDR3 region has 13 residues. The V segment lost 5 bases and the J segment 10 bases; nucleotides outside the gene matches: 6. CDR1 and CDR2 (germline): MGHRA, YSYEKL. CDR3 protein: CASSKTGAVKLFF. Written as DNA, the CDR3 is TGCGCCAGCAGCAAGACAGGGGCGGTAAAACTGTTTTTT.

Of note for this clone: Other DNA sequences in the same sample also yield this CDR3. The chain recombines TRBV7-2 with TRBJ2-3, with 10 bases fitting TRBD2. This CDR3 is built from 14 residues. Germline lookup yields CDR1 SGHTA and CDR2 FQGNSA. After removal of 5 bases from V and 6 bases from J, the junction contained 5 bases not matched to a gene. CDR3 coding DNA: TGTGCCAGCAGCCTTAGCGGGGGGAGGGATACGCAGTATTTT. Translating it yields CASSLSGGRDTQYF.

The CDR3 is CASSQLRQGSYEQYF. CDR3 coding DNA: TGTGCCAGCAGCCAATTGAGACAGGGTTCCTACGAGCAGTACTTC. V usage is TRBV16 and J usage is TRBJ2-7; 7 nucleotides agree with TRBD1. Germline V gene sequence: CDR1 KGHSY, CDR2 FQNENV. J lost 1 base, V lost 1 base, and 4 bases had no gene match. The CDR3 has 15 amino acids.

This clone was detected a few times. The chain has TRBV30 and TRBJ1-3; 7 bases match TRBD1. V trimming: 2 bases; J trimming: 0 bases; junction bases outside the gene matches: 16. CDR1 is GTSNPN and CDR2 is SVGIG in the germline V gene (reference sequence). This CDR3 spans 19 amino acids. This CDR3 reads CAWSSFMASGGFSGNTIYF. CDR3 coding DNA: TGTGCCTGGAGTAGCTTTATGGCCTCAGGGGGTTTCTCTGGAAACACCATATATTTT.

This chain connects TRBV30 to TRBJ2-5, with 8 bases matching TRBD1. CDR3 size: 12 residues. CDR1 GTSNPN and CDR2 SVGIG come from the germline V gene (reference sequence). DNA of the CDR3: TGTGCAGGACAGGGAGGCCGAGAGACCCAGTACTTC. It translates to CAGQGGRETQYF.

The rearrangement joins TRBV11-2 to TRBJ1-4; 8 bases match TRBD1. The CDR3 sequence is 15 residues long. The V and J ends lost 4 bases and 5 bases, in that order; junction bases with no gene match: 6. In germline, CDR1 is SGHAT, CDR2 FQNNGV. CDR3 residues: CASSSRDRPNEKLFF. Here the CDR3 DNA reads TGTGCCAGCAGCTCCAGGGACAGGCCCAATGAAAAACTGTTTTTT.

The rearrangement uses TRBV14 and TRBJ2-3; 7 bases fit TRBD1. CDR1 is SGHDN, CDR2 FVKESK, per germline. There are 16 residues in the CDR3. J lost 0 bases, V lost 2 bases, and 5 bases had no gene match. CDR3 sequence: CASSQRQGVSTDTQYF. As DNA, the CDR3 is TGTGCCAGCAGCCAACGACAGGGCGTTAGCACAGATACGCAGTATTTT.

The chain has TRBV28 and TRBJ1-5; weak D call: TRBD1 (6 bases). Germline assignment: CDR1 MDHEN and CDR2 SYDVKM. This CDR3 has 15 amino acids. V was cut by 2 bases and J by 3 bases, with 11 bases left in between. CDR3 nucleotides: TGTGCCAGCAGTTTAAAACAGGGTAACAATCAGCCCCAGCATTTT. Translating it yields CASSLKQGNNQPQHF.

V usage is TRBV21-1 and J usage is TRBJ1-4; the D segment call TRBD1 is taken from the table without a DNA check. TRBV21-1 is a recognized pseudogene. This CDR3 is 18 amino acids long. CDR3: CASTDTTGQRLSNEKLFF. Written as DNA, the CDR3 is TGTGCCAGCACCGACACCACGGGACAGCGGCTTTCTAATGAAAAACTGTTTTTT.

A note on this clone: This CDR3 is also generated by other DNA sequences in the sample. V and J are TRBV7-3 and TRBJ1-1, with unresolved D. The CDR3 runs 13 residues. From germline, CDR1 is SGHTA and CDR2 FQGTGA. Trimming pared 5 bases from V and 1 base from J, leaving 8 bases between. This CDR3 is CASSPSPNTEAFF. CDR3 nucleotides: TGTGCCAGCAGCCCATCCCCGAACACTGAAGCTTTCTTT.

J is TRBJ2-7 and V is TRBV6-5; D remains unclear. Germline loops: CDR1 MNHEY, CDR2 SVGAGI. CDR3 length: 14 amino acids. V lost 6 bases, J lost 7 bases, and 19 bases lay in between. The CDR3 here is CASRQSLQYGEQYF. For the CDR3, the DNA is TGTGCCAGCAGACAAAGCCTTCAATACGGGGAGCAGTACTTC.

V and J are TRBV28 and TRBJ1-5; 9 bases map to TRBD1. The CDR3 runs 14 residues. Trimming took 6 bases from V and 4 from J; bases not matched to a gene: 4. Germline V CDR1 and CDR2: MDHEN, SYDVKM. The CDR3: CASRSGTGNQPQHF. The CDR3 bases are TGTGCCAGCAGGTCCGGGACAGGGAATCAGCCCCAGCATTTT. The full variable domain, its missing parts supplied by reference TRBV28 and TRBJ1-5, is DVKVTQSSRYLVKRTGEKVFLECVQDMDHENMFWYRQDPGLGLRLIYFSYDVKMKEKGDIPEGYSVSREKKERFSLILESASTNQTSMYLCASRSGTGNQPQHFGDGTRLSIL.

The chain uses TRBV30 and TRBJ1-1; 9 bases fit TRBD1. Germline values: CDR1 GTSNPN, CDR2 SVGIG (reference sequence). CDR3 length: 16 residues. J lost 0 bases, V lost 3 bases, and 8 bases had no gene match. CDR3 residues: CAWRRDRVNMNTEAFF. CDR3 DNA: TGTGCCTGGAGGCGGGACAGGGTGAACATGAACACTGAAGCTTTCTTT. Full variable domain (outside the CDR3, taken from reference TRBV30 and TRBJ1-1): SQTIHQWPATLVQPVGSPLSLECTVEGTSNPNLYWYRQAAGRGLQLLFYSVGIGQISSEVPQNLSASRPQDRQFILSSKKLLLSDSGFYLCAWRRDRVNMNTEAFFGQGTRLTVV.

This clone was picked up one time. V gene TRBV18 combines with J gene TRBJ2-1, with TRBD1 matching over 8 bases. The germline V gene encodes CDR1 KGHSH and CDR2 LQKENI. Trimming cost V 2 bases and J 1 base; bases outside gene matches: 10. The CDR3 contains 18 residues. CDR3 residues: CASSPLAGGTRSYNEQFF. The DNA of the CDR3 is TGTGCCAGCTCACCATTGGCAGGGGGCACAAGATCCTACAATGAGCAGTTCTTC.

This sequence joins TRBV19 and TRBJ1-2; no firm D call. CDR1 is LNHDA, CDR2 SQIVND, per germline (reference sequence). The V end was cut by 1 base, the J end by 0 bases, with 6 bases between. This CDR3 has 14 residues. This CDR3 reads CASSIVAANYGYTF. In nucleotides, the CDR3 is TGTGCCAGTAGTATAGTCGCAGCTAACTATGGCTACACCTTC.

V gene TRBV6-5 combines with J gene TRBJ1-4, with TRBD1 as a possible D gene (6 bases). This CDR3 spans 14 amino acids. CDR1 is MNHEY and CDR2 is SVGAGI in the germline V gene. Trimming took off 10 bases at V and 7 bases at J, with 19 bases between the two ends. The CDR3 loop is CATRRGGGGEKLFF. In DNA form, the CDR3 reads TGTGCCACCCGGCGGGGGGGCGGAGGTGAAAAACTGTTTTTT.

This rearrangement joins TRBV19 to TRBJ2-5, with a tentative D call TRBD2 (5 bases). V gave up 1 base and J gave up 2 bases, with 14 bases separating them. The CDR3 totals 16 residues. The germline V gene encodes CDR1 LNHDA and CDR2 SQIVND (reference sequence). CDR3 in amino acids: CASSIVSGNNQETQYF. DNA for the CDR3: TGTGCCAGTAGTATAGTTTCGGGGAACAATCAAGAGACCCAGTACTTC.

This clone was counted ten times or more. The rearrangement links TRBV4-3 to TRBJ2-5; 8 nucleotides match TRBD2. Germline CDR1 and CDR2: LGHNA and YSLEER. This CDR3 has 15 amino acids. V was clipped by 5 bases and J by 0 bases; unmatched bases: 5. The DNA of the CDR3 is TGCGCCAGCAGCAGGACTAGCTTGTACCAAGAGACCCAGTACTTC. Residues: CASSRTSLYQETQYF.

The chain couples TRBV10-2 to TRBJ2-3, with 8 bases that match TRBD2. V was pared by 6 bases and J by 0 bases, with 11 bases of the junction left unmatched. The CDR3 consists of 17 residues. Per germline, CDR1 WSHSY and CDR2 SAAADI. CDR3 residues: CASRARGGGSSTDTQYF. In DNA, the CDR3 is TGCGCCAGCAGAGCCCGAGGCGGGGGGTCTAGCACAGATACGCAGTATTTT.

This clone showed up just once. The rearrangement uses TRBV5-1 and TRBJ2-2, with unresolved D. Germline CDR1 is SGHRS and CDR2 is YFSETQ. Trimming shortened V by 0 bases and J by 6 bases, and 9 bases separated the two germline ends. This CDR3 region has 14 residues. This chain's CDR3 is CASSLGYQSGELFF. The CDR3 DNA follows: TGCGCCAGCAGCTTGGGGTATCAGTCCGGGGAGCTGTTTTTT.

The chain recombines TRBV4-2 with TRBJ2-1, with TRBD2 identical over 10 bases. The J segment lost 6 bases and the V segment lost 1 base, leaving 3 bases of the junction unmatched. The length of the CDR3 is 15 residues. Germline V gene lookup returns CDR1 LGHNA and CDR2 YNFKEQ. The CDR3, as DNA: TGTGCCAGCAGCCAAGGAGCGGGGGGGCTCAATGAGCAGTTCTTC. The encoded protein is CASSQGAGGLNEQFF.